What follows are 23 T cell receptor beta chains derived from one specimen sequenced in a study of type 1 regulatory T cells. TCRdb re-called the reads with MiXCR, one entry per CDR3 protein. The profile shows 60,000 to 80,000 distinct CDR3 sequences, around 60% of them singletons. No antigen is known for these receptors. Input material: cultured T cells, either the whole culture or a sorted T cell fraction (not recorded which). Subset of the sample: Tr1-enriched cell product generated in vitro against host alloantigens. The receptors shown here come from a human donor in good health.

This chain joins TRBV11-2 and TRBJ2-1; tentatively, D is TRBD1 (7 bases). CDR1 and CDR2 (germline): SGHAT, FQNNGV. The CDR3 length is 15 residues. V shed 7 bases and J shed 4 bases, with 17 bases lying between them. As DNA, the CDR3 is TGTGCCAGCAAGAGGGGGCGGGGAGAATACAATGAGCAGTTCTTC. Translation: CASKRGRGEYNEQFF.

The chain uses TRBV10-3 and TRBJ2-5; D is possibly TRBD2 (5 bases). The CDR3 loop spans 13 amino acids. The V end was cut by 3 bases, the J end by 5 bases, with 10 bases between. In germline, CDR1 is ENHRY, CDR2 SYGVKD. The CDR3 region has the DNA TGTGCCATCAGTGAACTAGAGGGTGAGACCCAGTACTTC. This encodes CAISELEGETQYF.

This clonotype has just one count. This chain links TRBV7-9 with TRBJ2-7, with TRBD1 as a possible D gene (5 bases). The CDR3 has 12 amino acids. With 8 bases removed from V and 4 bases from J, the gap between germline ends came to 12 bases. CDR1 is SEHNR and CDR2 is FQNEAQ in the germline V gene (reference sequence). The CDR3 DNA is TGTGCCAGCGGCCGCAGGGCTTACGAGCAGTACTTC. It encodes CASGRRAYEQYF.

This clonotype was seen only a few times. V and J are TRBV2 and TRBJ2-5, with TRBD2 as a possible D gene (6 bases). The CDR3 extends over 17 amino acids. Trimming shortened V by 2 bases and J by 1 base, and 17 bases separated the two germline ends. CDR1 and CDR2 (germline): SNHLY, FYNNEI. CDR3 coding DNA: TGTGCCAGCAGTGAAAGAGGTAGCGGACCTATCCAAGAGACCCAGTACTTC. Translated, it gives CASSERGSGPIQETQYF.

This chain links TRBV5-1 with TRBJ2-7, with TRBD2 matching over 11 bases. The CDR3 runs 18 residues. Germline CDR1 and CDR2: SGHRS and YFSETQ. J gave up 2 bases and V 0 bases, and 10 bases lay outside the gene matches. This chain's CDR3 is CASSLVPSGRTAPYEQYF. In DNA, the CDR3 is TGCGCCAGCAGCTTGGTCCCTAGCGGGAGGACGGCGCCCTACGAGCAGTACTTC.

In DNA, the CDR3 is TGCAGTGCGTACCCCCGGGCCGACAATGAGCAGTTCTTC. This encodes CSAYPRADNEQFF. The chain carries TRBV20-1 and TRBJ2-1; D is unresolved. CDR1 and CDR2 (germline): DFQATT, SNEGSKA (reference sequence). Trimming left V 6 bases short and J 5 bases short, with 14 bases between. CDR3 length: 13 residues.

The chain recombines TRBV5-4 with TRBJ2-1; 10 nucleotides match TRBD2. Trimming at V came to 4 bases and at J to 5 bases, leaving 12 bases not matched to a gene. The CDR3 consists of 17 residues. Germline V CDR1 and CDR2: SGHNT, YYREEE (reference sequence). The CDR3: CASSTSPSGSPNNEQFF. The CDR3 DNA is TGTGCCAGCAGCACTTCACCTAGCGGGAGCCCCAACAATGAGCAGTTCTTC.

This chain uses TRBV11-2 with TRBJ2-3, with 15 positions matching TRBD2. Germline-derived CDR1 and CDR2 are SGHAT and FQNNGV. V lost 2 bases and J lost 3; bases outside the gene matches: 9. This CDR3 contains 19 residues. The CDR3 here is CASSLRNGLAGGHTDTQYF. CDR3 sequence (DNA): TGTGCCAGCAGCTTAAGAAACGGACTAGCGGGAGGGCATACAGATACGCAGTATTTT.

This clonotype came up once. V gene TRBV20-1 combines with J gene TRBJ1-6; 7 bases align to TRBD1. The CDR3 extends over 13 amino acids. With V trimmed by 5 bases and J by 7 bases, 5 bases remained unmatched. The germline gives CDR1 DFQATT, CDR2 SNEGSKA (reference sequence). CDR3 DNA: TGCAGTGCTGTGACAGGGTTAAATTCACCCCTCCACTTT. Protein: CSAVTGLNSPLHF.

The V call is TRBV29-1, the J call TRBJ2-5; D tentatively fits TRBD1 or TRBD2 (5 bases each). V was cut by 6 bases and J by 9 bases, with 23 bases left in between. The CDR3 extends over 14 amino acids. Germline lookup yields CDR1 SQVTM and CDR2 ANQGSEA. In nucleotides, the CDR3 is TGCAGCGTCCACCGGGACGCTAATGCCTTGGCCCAGTACTTC. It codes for CSVHRDANALAQYF.

The CDR3 is CSVGSHPPLNTEAFF. CDR3 nucleotide sequence: TGCAGTGTCGGGTCCCATCCGCCCCTGAACACTGAAGCTTTCTTT. The genes are TRBV20-1 and TRBJ1-1; the D is unclear. The germline gives CDR1 DFQATT, CDR2 SNEGSKA (reference sequence). CDR3 length equals 15 residues. V shed 7 bases and J shed 0 bases, with 18 bases lying between them.

This chain's CDR3 is CASSRDRAGGYTF. DNA for the CDR3: TGTGCCAGCAGCCGGGACAGGGCAGGCGGCTACACCTTC. The rearrangement links TRBV6-5 to TRBJ1-2; 9 bases agree with TRBD1. This CDR3 is 13 amino acids long. Germline loops: CDR1 MNHEY, CDR2 SVGAGI. The junction had 7 bases not matched to a gene; V was cut back by 6 bases and J by 8 bases.

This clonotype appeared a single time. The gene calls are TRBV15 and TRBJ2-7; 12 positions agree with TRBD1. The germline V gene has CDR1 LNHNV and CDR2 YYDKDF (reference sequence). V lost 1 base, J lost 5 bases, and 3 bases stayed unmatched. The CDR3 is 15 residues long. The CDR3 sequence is CATSRAGQGAHEQYF. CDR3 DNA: TGTGCCACCAGCAGAGCGGGACAGGGGGCACACGAGCAGTACTTC.

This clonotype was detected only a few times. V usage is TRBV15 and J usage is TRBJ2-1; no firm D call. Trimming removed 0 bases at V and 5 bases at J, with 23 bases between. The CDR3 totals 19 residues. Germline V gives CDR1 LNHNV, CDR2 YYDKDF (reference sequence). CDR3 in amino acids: CATSRDRVSSNGLHNEQFF. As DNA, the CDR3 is TGTGCCACCAGCAGAGATCGAGTTTCCAGCAACGGCCTCCACAATGAGCAGTTCTTC. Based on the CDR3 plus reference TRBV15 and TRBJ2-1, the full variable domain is DAMVIQNPRYQVTQFGKPVTLSCSQTLNHNVMYWYQQKSSQAPKLLFHYYDKDFNNEADTPDNFQSRRPNTSFCFLDIRSPGLGDTAMYLCATSRDRVSSNGLHNEQFFGPGTRLTVL.

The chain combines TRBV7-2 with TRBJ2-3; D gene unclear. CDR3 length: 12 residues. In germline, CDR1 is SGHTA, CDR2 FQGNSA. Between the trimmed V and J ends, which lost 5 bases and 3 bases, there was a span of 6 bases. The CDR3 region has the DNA TGTGCCAGCAGCCTTGAGACAGATACGCAGTATTTT. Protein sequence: CASSLETDTQYF.

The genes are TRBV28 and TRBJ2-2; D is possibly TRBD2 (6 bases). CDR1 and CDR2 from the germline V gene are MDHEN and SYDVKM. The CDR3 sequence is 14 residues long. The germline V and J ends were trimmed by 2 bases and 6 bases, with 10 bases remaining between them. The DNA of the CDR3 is TGTGCCAGCAGTTTAGTCAGGGAGGCCGGGGAGCTGTTTTTT. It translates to CASSLVREAGELFF.

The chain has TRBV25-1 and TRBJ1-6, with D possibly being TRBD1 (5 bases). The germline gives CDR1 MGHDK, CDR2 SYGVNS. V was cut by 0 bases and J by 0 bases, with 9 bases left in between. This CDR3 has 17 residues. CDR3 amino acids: CASSEYSGSSYNSPLHF. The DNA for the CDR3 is TGTGCCAGCAGTGAATATTCAGGGAGCTCCTATAATTCACCCCTCCACTTT.

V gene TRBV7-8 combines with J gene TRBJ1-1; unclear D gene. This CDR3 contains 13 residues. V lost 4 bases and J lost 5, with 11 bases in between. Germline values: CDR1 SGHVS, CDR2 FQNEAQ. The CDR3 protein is CASSSLRRTEAFF. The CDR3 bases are TGTGCCAGCAGCTCCTTGCGACGGACTGAAGCTTTCTTT.

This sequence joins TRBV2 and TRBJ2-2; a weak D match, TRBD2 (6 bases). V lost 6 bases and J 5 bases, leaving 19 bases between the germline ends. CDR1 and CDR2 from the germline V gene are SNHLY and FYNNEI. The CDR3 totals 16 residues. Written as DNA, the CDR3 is TGTGCCAGCAGGCGACTAGTCCCGGGGCTGACCGGGGAGCTGTTTTTT. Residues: CASRRLVPGLTGELFF.

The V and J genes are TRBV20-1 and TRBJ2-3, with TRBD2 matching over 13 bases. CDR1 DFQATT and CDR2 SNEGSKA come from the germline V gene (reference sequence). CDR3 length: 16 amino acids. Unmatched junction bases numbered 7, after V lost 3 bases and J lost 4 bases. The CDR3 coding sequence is TGCAGTGCTAGGGCCAGGACTAGCGGGAGTGCAGATACGCAGTATTTT. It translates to CSARARTSGSADTQYF.

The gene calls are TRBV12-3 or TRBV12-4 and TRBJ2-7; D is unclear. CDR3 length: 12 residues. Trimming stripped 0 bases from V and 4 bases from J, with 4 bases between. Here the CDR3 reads CASSLASYEQYF. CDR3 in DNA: TGTGCCAGCAGTTTAGCCAGTTACGAGCAGTACTTC.

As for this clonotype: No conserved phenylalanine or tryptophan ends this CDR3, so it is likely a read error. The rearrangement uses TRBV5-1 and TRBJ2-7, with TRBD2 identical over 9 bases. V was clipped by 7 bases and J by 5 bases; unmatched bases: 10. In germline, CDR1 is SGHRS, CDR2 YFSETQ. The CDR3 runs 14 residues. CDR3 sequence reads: CASGANLAGNEQYI. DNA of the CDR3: TGCGCCAGCGGGGCGAACCTAGCGGGAAACGAGCAGTACATC.

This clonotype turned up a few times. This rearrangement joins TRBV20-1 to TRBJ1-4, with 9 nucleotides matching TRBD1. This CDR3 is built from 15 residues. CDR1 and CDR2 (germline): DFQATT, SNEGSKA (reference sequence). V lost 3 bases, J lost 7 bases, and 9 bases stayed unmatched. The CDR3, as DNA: TGCAGTGCTAGGGCACCGGGACAGGGAGTTGAAAAACTGTTTTTT. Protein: CSARAPGQGVEKLFF.